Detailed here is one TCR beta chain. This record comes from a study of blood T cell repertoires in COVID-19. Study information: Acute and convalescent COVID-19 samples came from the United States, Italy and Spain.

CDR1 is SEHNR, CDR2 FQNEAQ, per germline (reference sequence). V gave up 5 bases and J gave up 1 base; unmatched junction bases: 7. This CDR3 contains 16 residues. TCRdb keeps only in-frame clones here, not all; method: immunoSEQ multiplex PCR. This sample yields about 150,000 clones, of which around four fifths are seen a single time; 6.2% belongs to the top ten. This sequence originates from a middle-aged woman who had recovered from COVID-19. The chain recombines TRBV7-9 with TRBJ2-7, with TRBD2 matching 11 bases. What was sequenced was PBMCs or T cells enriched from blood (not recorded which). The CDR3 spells CASSTHSGRGSYEQYF. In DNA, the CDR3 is TGTGCCAGCAGCACCCATAGCGGGAGGGGATCCTACGAGCAGTACTTC.